Listed here are 2 T cell receptor beta chains from one sample, sequenced in a study of cytomegalovirus exposure and HLA in healthy donors. The PCR ran on 60 Vbeta and 13 Jbeta primers. TCRdb keeps only in-frame clones here, not all; method: immunoSEQ multiplex PCR. This sample has approximately 91,000 clones; approximately 69% occur once, and the top ten carry less than 1.5%. The sample taken for sequencing was PBMCs. The receptors originated from a female donor in good health and CMV-seronegative.

This clone was recorded a few times. V gene TRBV30 combines with J gene TRBJ1-4; TRBD1 matches at 7 bases. The CDR3 is made up of 14 amino acids. CDR1 is GTSNPN and CDR2 is SVGIG in the germline V gene (reference sequence). V shed 0 bases and J 4 bases; nucleotides not matched to a gene: 2. CDR3 sequence reads: CAWSVAGGNEKLFF. The DNA of the CDR3 is TGTGCCTGGAGTGTGGCAGGGGGTAATGAAAAACTGTTTTTT.

V and J are TRBV7-2 and TRBJ1-3; TRBD1 aligns across 8 bases. The V and J ends lost 6 bases and 2 bases, in that order; junction bases with no gene match: 6. This CDR3 comprises 15 residues. Germline CDR1 reads SGHTA; CDR2 reads FQGNSA. Here the CDR3 DNA reads TGTGCCAGCAGGCAAACAGGGGGAACTGGAAACACCATATATTTT. Its translation is CASRQTGGTGNTIYF.